This entry concerns a single T cell receptor beta chain. Seattle patients were enrolled during active infection and followed longitudinally. Original processing methods: Estimated nucleated cell counts came from reference gene primer amplification. Assay: immunoSEQ multiplex PCR; the TCRdb copy retains only in-frame clones and omits some. V, J and clone size were drawn from that table, and D and trimming were deduced from the DNA. Here the sample spans 95,000 to 150,000 clones, around 87% being singletons. The data stem from a study of blood T cell repertoires in COVID-19. For the study at large: Samples came from the United States, Italy and Spain, spanning acute and convalescent COVID-19. Sample material is recorded as cDNA or gDNA derived from T cells, B-cell-depleted T cells, or PBMCs.

Trimming took 0 bases from V and 0 from J, leaving 10 bases between them. Germline V CDR1 and CDR2: SGHDT, YYEEEE. The CDR3 has 16 residues. The sample was peripheral blood. This receptor was taken from a woman aged 60-75 years with COVID-19, enrolled during active disease. The chain has TRBV5-6 and TRBJ1-3; D is undetermined. The CDR3, as DNA: TGTGCCAGCAGCTTGGGGCAGGCTTACTCTGGAAACACCATATATTTT. The encoded protein is CASSLGQAYSGNTIYF.